The 16 T cell receptor beta chains below all came from one sample that was sequenced in a study of blood T cells in healthy people across ages. A second PCR of roughly 7 to 11 cycles used a sample-barcoded 5' primer and a J-beta primer mix. Using its own MiXCR run on the 5' RACE reads, TCRdb lists one record per CDR3 protein. The sample carries fewer than 1 million distinct CDR3 sequences, around two fifths recorded once. The source material was blood. Source of these receptors: a man aged 55 to 70 in good health.

This clonotype was found a few times. V usage is TRBV11-3 and J usage is TRBJ2-5; D gene ambiguous. In germline, CDR1 is SGHNT, CDR2 YENEEA. V was pared by 2 bases and J by 1 base, with 8 bases between. The CDR3 covers 14 residues. The CDR3 region has the DNA TGTGCCAGCAGCTTACGTGGGCGCCAAGAGACCCAGTACTTC. It yields the protein CASSLRGRQETQYF.

V gene TRBV27 combines with J gene TRBJ2-4, with TRBD1 as a possible D gene (7 bases). Germline CDR1 is MNHEY and CDR2 is SMNVEV (reference sequence). Trimming took off 6 bases at V and 13 bases at J, with 19 bases between the two ends. The CDR3 contains 13 residues. The CDR3 loop reads CASRPNRGGEQYF. In DNA, the CDR3 is TGTGCCAGCAGGCCGAACAGGGGAGGTGAGCAGTACTTC.

The chain combines TRBV28 with TRBJ2-7; 8 nucleotides align to TRBD1. The CDR3 totals 13 residues. The V segment lost 6 bases and the J segment 5 bases; nucleotides outside the gene matches: 6. CDR1 and CDR2 from the germline V gene are MDHEN and SYDVKM. In DNA, the CDR3 is TGTGCCAGCAGGCGGACAGGGTCCAACGAGCAGTACTTC. It yields the protein CASRRTGSNEQYF.

The J gene is TRBJ2-5, the V gene TRBV7-2; 7 bases fit TRBD2. V trimming: 1 base; J trimming: 11 bases; junction bases outside the gene matches: 16. Germline CDR1 and CDR2: SGHTA and FQGNSA. This CDR3 contains 16 residues. The CDR3: CASSLVYGGGYNEQYF. CDR3 DNA sequence: TGTGCCAGCAGCTTAGTTTATGGGGGGGGATACAATGAGCAGTACTTC.

The rearrangement uses TRBV7-8 and TRBJ2-7, with D possibly matching TRBD2 (7 bases). This CDR3 spans 14 amino acids. Between the trimmed V and J ends, which lost 2 bases and 4 bases, there was a span of 12 bases. Per the germline V gene, CDR1 is SGHVS and CDR2 is FQNEAQ. This chain's CDR3 is CASSLLGGGYEQYF. CDR3 nucleotide sequence: TGTGCCAGCAGCTTACTGGGAGGGGGGTACGAGCAGTACTTC.

This clonotype has only a few counts. The chain uses TRBV20-1 and TRBJ2-5; 7 nucleotides agree with TRBD2. The CDR3 loop spans 14 amino acids. The ends lost 6 bases at V and 5 bases at J; junction bases unmatched: 12. Germline V lookup: CDR1 DFQATT, CDR2 SNEGSKA (reference sequence). This chain's CDR3 is CSALGLGRSETQYF. CDR3 DNA sequence: TGCAGTGCCCTCGGACTAGGGAGGTCGGAGACCCAGTACTTC.

This clonotype showed up just a few times. The chain has TRBV28 and TRBJ2-7, with TRBD2 matching 9 bases. The CDR3 is 18 amino acids. The junction had 19 bases not matched to a gene; V was cut back by 6 bases and J by 4 bases. In germline, CDR1 is MDHEN, CDR2 SYDVKM. The CDR3 DNA reads TGTGCCAGCAGCCTCTCGGCTGCTAGCGGGGCCGATTTATACGAGCAGTACTTC. Its translation: CASSLSAASGADLYEQYF. The whole variable domain, remainder taken from reference TRBV28 and TRBJ2-7, is DVKVTQSSRYLVKRTGEKVFLECVQDMDHENMFWYRQDPGLGLRLIYFSYDVKMKEKGDIPEGYSVSREKKERFSLILESASTNQTSMYLCASSLSAASGADLYEQYFGPGTRLTVT.

This clonotype was seen a handful of times. This chain uses TRBV7-9 with TRBJ1-1; D gene ambiguous. V was clipped by 5 bases and J by 2 bases, with 15 bases between them. CDR3 length: 15 residues. Germline V CDR1 and CDR2: SEHNR, FQNEAQ (reference sequence). CDR3 coding DNA: TGTGCCAGCAGCCCGCTGGCAGACGGAAACACTGAAGCTTTCTTT. Translated: CASSPLADGNTEAFF.

This clonotype is a singleton in its sample. In DNA, the CDR3 is TGCGCCAGCAGCTCGGGCCTTGGGGGGGCCTTGGATACGCAGTATTTT. Translating gives CASSSGLGGALDTQYF. The rearrangement joins TRBV5-1 to TRBJ2-3, with a possible D match to TRBD2 (7 bases). CDR3 size: 16 residues. CDR1 is SGHRS, CDR2 YFSETQ, per germline. Between the trimmed V and J ends, which lost 3 bases and 6 bases, there was a span of 20 bases.

The chain recombines TRBV6-6 with TRBJ1-2, with 8 bases that match TRBD1. Germline lookup yields CDR1 MNHNY and CDR2 SVGAGI (reference sequence). The CDR3 runs to 12 residues. The V segment lost 7 bases and the J segment 8 bases; nucleotides outside the gene matches: 6. DNA of the CDR3: TGTGCCAGCACCCAGGGGGCGGGCGGCTACACCTTC. It encodes CASTQGAGGYTF.

The table lists this clonotype with a few counts. The junction departs from the called germline gene at one end, perhaps through a read error. V is TRBV4-1 and J is TRBJ2-1; TRBD2 agrees at 8 bases. From germline, CDR1 is MGHRA and CDR2 YSYEKL. This CDR3 spans 17 amino acids. In nucleotides, the CDR3 is TGCGCCGGCAGCCAAGTCGACCTGGGACTAGTCTACAATGAGCAGTTCTTC. Its protein is CAGSQVDLGLVYNEQFF.

In its sample, this clonotype was seen a few times. For the CDR3, the DNA is TGTGCCAGCAGCCCAGAAGCGGGGGGGGGCTCTGGGGCCAACGTCCTGACTTTC. Its translation: CASSPEAGGGSGANVLTF. The chain carries TRBV7-2 and TRBJ2-6; 10 nucleotides align to TRBD2. Germline V gives CDR1 SGHTA, CDR2 FQGNSA. After removal of 5 bases from V and 0 bases from J, the junction contained 7 bases not matched to a gene. The length of the CDR3 is 18 residues.

There are a few counts of this clonotype. The chain has TRBV28 and TRBJ2-1; D gene unclear. The CDR3 sequence is 14 residues long. V lost 3 bases to trimming and J lost 0 bases, with 6 bases between them. Per the germline V gene, CDR1 is MDHEN and CDR2 is SYDVKM. In nucleotides, the CDR3 is TGTGCCAGCAGTTTGAGCTTCTCCTACAATGAGCAGTTCTTC. Amino acid sequence: CASSLSFSYNEQFF.

The V call is TRBV24-1, the J call TRBJ2-4; D ambiguous. Judging by the DNA end, TRBJ2-7 fits better; the J call may be wrong. There are 15 residues in the CDR3. Germline CDR1 reads KGHDR; CDR2 reads SFDVKD. CDR3 residues: CATSDLLDKWSEQYF. The CDR3 DNA reads as TGTGCCACCAGTGATTTGTTGGATAAATGGTCCGAGCAGTACTTC.

Details on this clonotype: One end of the junction is discordant with germline, which a read error may explain. The V call is TRBV6-1, the J call TRBJ2-5; D is unclear. Germline V gene data show CDR1 as MNHNS and CDR2 as SASEGT. CDR3 length: 12 residues. CDR3: CAGSEFQVQQYF. CDR3 bases: TGTGCCGGCAGTGAATTTCAGGTTCAGCAGTACTTC.

Regarding this clonotype: A much more abundant neighbour one base away suggests this may be a read error. This chain uses TRBV5-1 with TRBJ2-1, with 7 bases aligning to TRBD2. CDR1 is SGHRS and CDR2 is YFSETQ in the germline V gene. This CDR3 contains 15 residues. V was clipped by 1 base and J by 7 bases; unmatched bases: 8. The CDR3 reads CASSLRESGVNEQFF. In DNA form, the CDR3 reads TGCGCCAGCAGCTTGCGGGAGAGCGGGGTTAATGAGCAGTTCTTC.